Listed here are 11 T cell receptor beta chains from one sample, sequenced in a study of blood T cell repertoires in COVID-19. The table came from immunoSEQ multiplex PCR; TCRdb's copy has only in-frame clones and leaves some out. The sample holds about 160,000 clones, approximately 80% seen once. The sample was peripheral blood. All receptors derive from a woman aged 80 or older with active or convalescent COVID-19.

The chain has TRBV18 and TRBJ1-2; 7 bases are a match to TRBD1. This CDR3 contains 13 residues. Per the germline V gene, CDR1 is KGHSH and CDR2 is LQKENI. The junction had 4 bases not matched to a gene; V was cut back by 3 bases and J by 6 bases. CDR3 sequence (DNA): TGTGCCAGCTCACCGGGGCAGGGGGATGGCTACACCTTC. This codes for CASSPGQGDGYTF.

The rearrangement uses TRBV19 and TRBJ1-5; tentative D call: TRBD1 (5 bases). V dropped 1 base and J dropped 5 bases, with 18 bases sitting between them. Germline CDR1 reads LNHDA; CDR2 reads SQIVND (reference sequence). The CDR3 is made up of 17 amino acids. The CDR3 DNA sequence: TGTGCCAGTAGTATAGCCCCGTCGGGAGGGGCGGATCAGCCCCAGCATTTT. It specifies CASSIAPSGGADQPQHF.

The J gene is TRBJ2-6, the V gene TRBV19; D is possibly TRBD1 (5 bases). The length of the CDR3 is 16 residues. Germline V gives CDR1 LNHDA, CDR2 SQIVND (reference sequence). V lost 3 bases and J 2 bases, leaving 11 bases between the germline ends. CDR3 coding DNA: TGTGCCAGTAGTATCCTCAGGGTGGCTGGGGCCAACGTCCTGACTTTC. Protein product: CASSILRVAGANVLTF.

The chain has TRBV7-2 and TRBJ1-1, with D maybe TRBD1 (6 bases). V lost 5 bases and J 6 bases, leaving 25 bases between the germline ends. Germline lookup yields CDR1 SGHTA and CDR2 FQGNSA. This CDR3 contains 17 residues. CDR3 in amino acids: CASSPTSSDRSTAEAFF. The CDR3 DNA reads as TGTGCCAGCAGCCCAACCTCCTCGGACAGATCGACGGCTGAAGCTTTCTTT. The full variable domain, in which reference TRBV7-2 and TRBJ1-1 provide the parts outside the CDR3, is GAGVSQSPSNKVTEKGKDVELRCDPISGHTALYWYRQSLGQGLEFLIYFQGNSAPDKSGLPSDRFSAERTGGSVSTLTIQRTQQEDSAVYLCASSPTSSDRSTAEAFFGQGTRLTVV.

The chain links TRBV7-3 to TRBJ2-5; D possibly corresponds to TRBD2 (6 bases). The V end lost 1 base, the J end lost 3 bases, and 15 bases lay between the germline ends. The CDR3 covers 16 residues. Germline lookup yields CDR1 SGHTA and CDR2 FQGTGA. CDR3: CASSLRGVASEETQYF. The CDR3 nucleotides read TGTGCCAGCAGCTTAAGGGGGGTTGCGTCGGAAGAGACCCAGTACTTC. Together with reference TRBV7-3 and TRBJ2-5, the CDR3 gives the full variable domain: GAGVSQTPSNKVTEKGKYVELRCDPISGHTALYWYRQSLGQGPEFLIYFQGTGAADDSGLPNDRFFAVRPEGSVSTLKIQRTERGDSAVYLCASSLRGVASEETQYFGPGTRLLVL.

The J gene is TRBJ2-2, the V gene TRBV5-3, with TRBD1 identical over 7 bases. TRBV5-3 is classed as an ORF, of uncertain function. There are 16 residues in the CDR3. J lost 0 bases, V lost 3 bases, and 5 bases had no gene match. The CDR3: CARSWGQIPNTGELFF. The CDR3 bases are TGTGCCAGAAGCTGGGGACAGATTCCGAACACCGGGGAGCTGTTTTTT.

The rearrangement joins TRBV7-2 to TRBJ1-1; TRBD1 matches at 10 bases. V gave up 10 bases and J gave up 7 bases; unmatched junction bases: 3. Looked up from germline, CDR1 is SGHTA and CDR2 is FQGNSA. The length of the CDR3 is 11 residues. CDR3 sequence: CATGQGVEAFF. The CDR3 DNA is TGTGCCACTGGACAGGGGGTTGAAGCTTTCTTT.

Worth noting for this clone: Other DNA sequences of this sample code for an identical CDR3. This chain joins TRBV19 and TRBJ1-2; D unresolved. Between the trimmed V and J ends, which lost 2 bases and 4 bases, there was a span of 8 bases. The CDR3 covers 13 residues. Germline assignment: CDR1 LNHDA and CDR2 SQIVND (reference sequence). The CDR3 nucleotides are TGTGCCAGTAGTATACTGGGGAGCTATGGCTACACCTTC. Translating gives CASSILGSYGYTF.

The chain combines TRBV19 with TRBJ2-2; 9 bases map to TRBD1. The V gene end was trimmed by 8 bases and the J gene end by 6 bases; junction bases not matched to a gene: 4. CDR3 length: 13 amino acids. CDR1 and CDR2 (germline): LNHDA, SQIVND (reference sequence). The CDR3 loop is CASDDRGAGELFF. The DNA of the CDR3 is TGTGCCAGTGATGACAGGGGGGCCGGGGAGCTGTTTTTT.

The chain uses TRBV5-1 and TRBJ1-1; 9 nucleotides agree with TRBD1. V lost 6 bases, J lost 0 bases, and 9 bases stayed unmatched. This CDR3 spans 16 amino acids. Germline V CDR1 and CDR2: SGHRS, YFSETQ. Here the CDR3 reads CASTNDRGSLNTEAFF. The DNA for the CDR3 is TGCGCCAGCACCAACGACAGGGGGTCTCTGAACACTGAAGCTTTCTTT.

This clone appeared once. In DNA form, the CDR3 reads TGTGCCAGCAGCCAACGACAGGGCAAAGGACCTGGGCGAAAACTGTTTTTT. The encoded protein is CASSQRQGKGPGRKLFF. J is TRBJ1-4 and V is TRBV3-1 (or the pseudogene TRBV3-2); 7 bases match TRBD1. The CDR3 covers 17 residues. V lost 2 bases to trimming and J lost 10 bases; unmatched junction nucleotides: 16. From germline, CDR1 is LGHDT and CDR2 YNNKEL (reference sequence).